This TCR beta chain was sequenced for a study of blood T cell repertoires in COVID-19. The CDR3 has 19 amino acids. Germline V lookup: CDR1 SGHRS, CDR2 YFSETQ. The ends were cut back, 2 bases at V and 0 bases at J, with 21 bases in the middle. Only in-frame clones appear in the TCRdb table, and some are missing; sequencing was by immunoSEQ multiplex PCR. The sample has a few hundred thousand clones; around 81% are singletons. This TCR derives from a person between 65 and 79 years old with COVID-19, enrolled during active disease. The sample was peripheral blood. The rearrangement links TRBV5-1 to TRBJ1-3; maybe TRBD1 (5 bases). The CDR3 DNA is TGCGCCAGCAGCTTACAGGACCTGAAGAGCGATACCTCTGGAAACACCATATATTTT. Protein product: CASSLQDLKSDTSGNTIYF.